Following are 25 T cell receptor beta chains from one sample sequenced in a study of OX40 agonist ivuxolimab in advanced cancers. This table comes from immunoSEQ multiplex PCR, and its TCRdb copy is limited to in-frame clones, with some not included. This table has 70,000 to 75,000 clones, over 75% appearing once. The material was CD4+ or CD8+ T cells sorted from blood, obtained in a trial of the OX40 agonist ivuxolimab. Receptors were obtained from an adult with an advanced solid tumor such as melanoma, head and neck, liver or kidney cancer.

This clone was counted a few times. The chain combines TRBV5-1 with TRBJ2-7, with D possibly TRBD2 on 5 matching bases. The V end was cut by 2 bases, the J end by 7 bases, with 10 bases between. Germline values: CDR1 SGHRS, CDR2 YFSETQ. The CDR3 is made up of 12 amino acids. DNA for the CDR3: TGCGCCAGCAGCTTTGAGGGCTTTGAGCAGTACTTC. It specifies CASSFEGFEQYF. Combining the CDR3 with reference TRBV5-1 and TRBJ2-7 gives the whole variable domain KAGVTQTPRYLIKTRGQQVTLSCSPISGHRSVSWYQQTPGQGLQFLFEYFSETQRNKGNFPGRFSGRQFSNSRSEMNVSTLELGDSALYLCASSFEGFEQYFGPGTRLTVT.

This clone was seen a handful of times. The J gene is TRBJ2-1, the V gene TRBV10-1; 11 bases align to TRBD2. This CDR3 is 14 amino acids long. The J segment lost 10 bases and the V segment lost 6 bases, leaving 8 bases of the junction unmatched. The germline gives CDR1 WNHNN, CDR2 SYGVQD (reference sequence). CDR3 residues: CASSRLAGNPEQFF. The CDR3 coding sequence is TGCGCCAGCAGCCGACTAGCGGGAAACCCCGAGCAGTTCTTC.

This chain links TRBV6-5 with TRBJ2-2; 9 bases line up with TRBD1. Germline trimming cut 5 bases from V and 5 bases from J; bases unmatched to any gene: 3. The CDR3 extends over 14 amino acids. Germline-derived CDR1 and CDR2 are MNHEY and SVGAGI. This chain's CDR3 is CASSKDRGTGELFF. The CDR3 DNA follows: TGTGCCAGCAGTAAGGACAGGGGAACCGGGGAGCTGTTTTTT.

The chain has TRBV7-9 and TRBJ2-7; no reliable D call. The CDR3 is 13 residues long. Germline V gives CDR1 SEHNR, CDR2 FQNEAQ (reference sequence). V was pared by 4 bases and J by 0 bases, with 7 bases between. CDR3: CASSSFLSYEQYF. The CDR3 bases are TGTGCCAGCAGCTCGTTCCTCTCCTACGAGCAGTACTTC.

The V gene is TRBV5-5, the J gene TRBJ1-2; D possibly corresponds to TRBD1 (6 bases). Germline lookup yields CDR1 SGHKS and CDR2 YYEKEE (reference sequence). Trimming cost V 4 bases and J 8 bases, with 21 bases left between them. The CDR3 has 15 amino acids. The CDR3 nucleotides are TGTGCCAGCAGCACCGGACAGTACCCTTCAGGAGGCTACACCTTC. Its protein is CASSTGQYPSGGYTF.

The V call is TRBV2, the J call TRBJ2-3; tentative D call: TRBD2 (5 bases). Germline V gene sequence: CDR1 SNHLY, CDR2 FYNNEI. The CDR3 totals 14 residues. The V gene lost 7 bases and the J gene lost 4 bases, with 15 bases spanning the gap. CDR3 amino acids: CASKREAGPDTQYF. CDR3 DNA: TGTGCCAGCAAGAGGGAAGCCGGCCCAGATACGCAGTATTTT. The variable domain in full, with the rest retrieved from reference TRBV2 and TRBJ2-3, is EPEVTQTPSHQVTQMGQEVILRCVPISNHLYFYWYRQILGQKVEFLVSFYNNEISEKSEIFDDQFSVERPDGSNFTLKIRSTKLEDSAMYFCASKREAGPDTQYFGPGTRLTVL.

The rearrangement joins TRBV5-1 to TRBJ2-1, with 10 bases that match TRBD2. V gave up 5 bases and J gave up 1 base; unmatched junction bases: 3. Looked up from germline, CDR1 is SGHRS and CDR2 is YFSETQ. CDR3 length equals 15 residues. CDR3 DNA: TGCGCCAGCAGGAGGACTAGCGGATCCTACAATGAGCAGTTCTTC. It translates to CASRRTSGSYNEQFF.

CDR3: CASSQDQGIQPQHF. The CDR3, as DNA: TGCGCCAGCAGCCAAGATCAGGGTATTCAGCCCCAGCATTTT. The rearrangement joins TRBV4-1 to TRBJ1-5; D is perhaps TRBD1 (5 bases). The germline gives CDR1 MGHRA, CDR2 YSYEKL. CDR3 size: 14 residues. V was clipped by 0 bases and J by 6 bases, with 9 bases between them.

The rearrangement uses TRBV7-3 and TRBJ2-1, with a possible D match to TRBD2 (5 bases). CDR3 length equals 15 residues. Germline values: CDR1 SGHTA, CDR2 FQGTGA. Trimming pared 5 bases from V and 2 bases from J, leaving 13 bases between. The CDR3 loop reads CASSLTREAYNEQFF. Here the CDR3 DNA reads TGTGCCAGCAGCCTGACCCGGGAAGCCTACAATGAGCAGTTCTTC.

The chain combines TRBV7-9 with TRBJ2-5; 7 nucleotides align to TRBD2. The CDR3 loop spans 15 amino acids. V shed 1 base, J shed 2 bases, and the junction held 4 bases outside the gene matches. Germline V gives CDR1 SEHNR, CDR2 FQNEAQ (reference sequence). CDR3 loop: CASSLGASGQETQYF. The CDR3 bases are TGTGCCAGCAGCTTAGGAGCTAGCGGTCAAGAGACCCAGTACTTC.

The chain uses TRBV5-1 and TRBJ1-1, with D possibly being TRBD1 (5 bases). This CDR3 has 15 residues. The germline CDR1 and CDR2 sequences are SGHRS and YFSETQ. Trimming left V 0 bases short and J 4 bases short, with 13 bases between. The CDR3 region is CASSLEGQGGTEAFF. The CDR3 region has the DNA TGCGCCAGCAGCTTGGAGGGTCAGGGCGGCACTGAAGCTTTCTTT. The variable domain in full, with the rest retrieved from reference TRBV5-1 and TRBJ1-1, is KAGVTQTPRYLIKTRGQQVTLSCSPISGHRSVSWYQQTPGQGLQFLFEYFSETQRNKGNFPGRFSGRQFSNSRSEMNVSTLELGDSALYLCASSLEGQGGTEAFFGQGTRLTVV.

The genes are TRBV5-1 and TRBJ2-5; 12 bases align to TRBD2. The J segment lost 2 bases and the V segment lost 4 bases, leaving 3 bases of the junction unmatched. The CDR3 length is 15 residues. Germline CDR1 is SGHRS and CDR2 is YFSETQ. CDR3 loop: CASSRGTSGQETQYF. CDR3 coding DNA: TGCGCCAGCAGCAGGGGGACTAGCGGGCAAGAGACCCAGTACTTC.

The rearrangement joins TRBV7-2 to TRBJ2-1; TRBD2 matches at 9 bases. The germline V gene encodes CDR1 SGHTA and CDR2 FQGNSA. The CDR3 length is 16 residues. Unmatched junction bases numbered 14, after V lost 5 bases and J lost 9 bases. The DNA for the CDR3 is TGTGCCAGCAGCCCTACGGGACTAGCCGCCTATGGTGAGCAGTTCTTC. Translation gives CASSPTGLAAYGEQFF.

This chain connects TRBV19 to TRBJ2-6; D ambiguous. V was shortened by 6 bases and J by 0 bases, with 12 bases between the two germline ends. The CDR3 length is 16 residues. The germline gives CDR1 LNHDA, CDR2 SQIVND (reference sequence). The CDR3 loop is CASRALINSGANVLTF. In DNA, the CDR3 is TGTGCCAGTAGAGCCTTGATCAACTCTGGGGCCAACGTCCTGACTTTC.

Worth noting for this clone: The sample has other DNA sequences that encode this CDR3 too. CDR3 nucleotide sequence: TGTGCCAGCTCATCTAGGGGGAATGAGCAGTTCTTC. Translated, it gives CASSSRGNEQFF. The chain recombines TRBV18 with TRBJ2-1; a possible D gene is TRBD1 (6 bases). The CDR3 is 12 amino acids. Looked up from germline, CDR1 is KGHSH and CDR2 is LQKENI. V gave up 5 bases and J gave up 7 bases, with 9 bases separating them.

CDR3 in amino acids: CASSWRGENTEAFF. The CDR3 DNA follows: TGCGCCAGCAGCTGGAGGGGGGAGAACACTGAAGCTTTCTTT. The chain couples TRBV5-1 to TRBJ1-1, with D perhaps TRBD1 (6 bases). Trimming removed 3 bases at V and 1 base at J, with 10 bases between. The germline V gene has CDR1 SGHRS and CDR2 YFSETQ. This CDR3 contains 14 residues. Supplemented by reference TRBV5-1 and TRBJ1-1, the full variable domain reads KAGVTQTPRYLIKTRGQQVTLSCSPISGHRSVSWYQQTPGQGLQFLFEYFSETQRNKGNFPGRFSGRQFSNSRSEMNVSTLELGDSALYLCASSWRGENTEAFFGQGTRLTVV.

This rearrangement joins TRBV27 to TRBJ1-5; 8 bases map to TRBD1. Trimming took 6 bases from V and 4 from J; bases not matched to a gene: 5. CDR1 is MNHEY, CDR2 SMNVEV, per germline (reference sequence). The CDR3 extends over 14 amino acids. The CDR3 loop is CASRSWTGNQPQHF. The DNA for the CDR3 is TGTGCCAGCAGATCGTGGACAGGGAATCAGCCCCAGCATTTT.

V is TRBV4-3 and J is TRBJ2-7, with TRBD2 matching over 8 bases. There are 13 residues in the CDR3. The V gene end was trimmed by 1 base and the J gene end by 10 bases; junction bases not matched to a gene: 6. Germline CDR1 LGHNA, CDR2 YSLEER. CDR3 coding DNA: TGCGCCAGCAGCCAAGTCTATAGCGGGATCCAGTACTTC. This gives the protein CASSQVYSGIQYF.

This chain links TRBV2 with TRBJ2-7; D gene unclear. V was clipped by 7 bases and J by 4 bases, with 11 bases between them. The CDR3 runs to 12 residues. Germline CDR1 is SNHLY and CDR2 is FYNNEI. CDR3 nucleotides: TGTGCCAGCAAATTCGAGGTTTACGAGCAGTACTTC. It specifies CASKFEVYEQYF.

The chain is built from TRBV6-4 and TRBJ1-5; D perhaps matches TRBD1 (5 bases). Germline V gene sequence: CDR1 MRHNA, CDR2 SNTAGT. This CDR3 is built from 18 residues. Trimming pared 4 bases from V and 2 bases from J, leaving 21 bases between. This chain's CDR3 is CASSASGGSQAGNQPQHF. Here the CDR3 DNA reads TGTGCCAGCAGTGCGTCCGGGGGGTCCCAGGCGGGCAATCAGCCCCAGCATTTT.

Here the CDR3 reads CASSQKPQGAGGQPQHF. The CDR3 DNA is TGCGCCAGCAGCCAAAAACCACAGGGGGCAGGTGGTCAGCCCCAGCATTTT. The V and J genes are TRBV5-1 and TRBJ1-5, with 9 nucleotides matching TRBD1. The CDR3 consists of 17 residues. CDR1 and CDR2 (germline): SGHRS, YFSETQ. The ends lost 4 bases at V and 6 bases at J; junction bases unmatched: 14.

This sequence joins TRBV5-1 and TRBJ1-5, with D perhaps matching TRBD1 (5 bases). CDR1 and CDR2 (germline): SGHRS, YFSETQ. V was pared by 4 bases and J by 3 bases, with 14 bases between. CDR3 size: 15 residues. The DNA for the CDR3 is TGCGCCAGCAGCCCGGGGAAGGGACTCAATCAGCCCCAGCATTTT. Protein sequence: CASSPGKGLNQPQHF.

The rearrangement joins TRBV7-2 to TRBJ1-2, with D possibly TRBD1 on 6 matching bases. Germline V gene sequence: CDR1 SGHTA, CDR2 FQGNSA. V lost 7 bases and J 4 bases, leaving 19 bases between the germline ends. The CDR3 runs to 15 residues. The CDR3 protein is CASTKRSGDAYGYTF. The CDR3 DNA reads TGTGCCAGCACCAAACGGTCAGGGGATGCCTATGGCTACACCTTC.

The J gene is TRBJ1-5, the V gene TRBV25-1; D ambiguous. Germline lookup yields CDR1 MGHDK and CDR2 SYGVNS. The CDR3 length is 13 residues. The V end was cut by 6 bases, the J end by 0 bases, with 6 bases between. The DNA of the CDR3 is TGTGCCAGCAGACAGTATAGCAATCAGCCCCAGCATTTT. It codes for CASRQYSNQPQHF. The whole variable domain, remainder taken from reference TRBV25-1 and TRBJ1-5, is EADIYQTPRYLVIGTGKKITLECSQTMGHDKMYWYQQDPGMELHLIHYSYGVNSTEKGDLSSESTVSRIRTEHFPLTLESARPSHTSQYLCASRQYSNQPQHFGDGTRLSIL.

The J gene is TRBJ1-2, the V gene TRBV7-2; unclear D gene. The CDR3 covers 16 residues. Trimming stripped 2 bases from V and 8 bases from J, with 21 bases between. Per the germline V gene, CDR1 is SGHTA and CDR2 is FQGNSA. The CDR3 DNA reads as TGTGCCAGCAGCTTACCCCTCCGCATCACTGGGAACGGCTACACCTTC. Encoded protein: CASSLPLRITGNGYTF. The whole variable domain, remainder taken from reference TRBV7-2 and TRBJ1-2, is GAGVSQSPSNKVTEKGKDVELRCDPISGHTALYWYRQSLGQGLEFLIYFQGNSAPDKSGLPSDRFSAERTGGSVSTLTIQRTQQEDSAVYLCASSLPLRITGNGYTFGSGTRLTVV.